What follows describes a single T cell receptor (beta chain). The antigen it binds to is not known. No base-level quality is on record; no much larger clone is a single base apart. The library came from RT-PCR. The sample was run on an Illumina HiSeq 2500. TCRdb handled the public reads itself, with Q25 trimming in fastp and clone calling in MiXCR, and kept productive beta chains. A single entry per CDR3 protein holds the most common genes and DNA from its merged rows. The table for this sample lists 610,000 or so distinct CDR3 sequences; around 15% of them were counted only once. The top ten constitute roughly 10% of the sample. This sample is part of a study of response to subunit inactivated influenza vaccine (dated by TCRdb to the late 2010s). General notes on the study: To follow how T cells responded to a trivalent subunit inactivated influenza vaccine, the researchers relied on deep quantitative profiling of the T cell receptor repertoire.

The germline V gene specifies MNHEY as CDR1 and SVGEGT as CDR2. From cysteine to phenylalanine, the CDR3 is 15 amino acids long. Only CDR3 DNA is held: 45 bases, read in frame from base 1. Relative to germline, V is 1 base shorter and J is 2 bases shorter, with 11 bases between their ends. Summary of the overall study and its limitations: The authors proposed that each seasonal influenza vaccination may bring in only a limited number of new T cells.

This receptor was identified in a man between 45 and 60 years old who received an inactivated influenza vaccine. Donor details come from another sample of the same person, matched by shared clones. Sequences were derived from PBMCs from blood, sampled less than 13 days after vaccination. The chain was built from TRBV6-2 or TRBV6-3 and TRBJ1-2; the D gene identity is not certain. The base sequence is TGTGCCAGCAGTTACTTCCAGAGGGCGAACTATGGCTACACCTTC. Protein translation: CASSYFQRANYGYTF.